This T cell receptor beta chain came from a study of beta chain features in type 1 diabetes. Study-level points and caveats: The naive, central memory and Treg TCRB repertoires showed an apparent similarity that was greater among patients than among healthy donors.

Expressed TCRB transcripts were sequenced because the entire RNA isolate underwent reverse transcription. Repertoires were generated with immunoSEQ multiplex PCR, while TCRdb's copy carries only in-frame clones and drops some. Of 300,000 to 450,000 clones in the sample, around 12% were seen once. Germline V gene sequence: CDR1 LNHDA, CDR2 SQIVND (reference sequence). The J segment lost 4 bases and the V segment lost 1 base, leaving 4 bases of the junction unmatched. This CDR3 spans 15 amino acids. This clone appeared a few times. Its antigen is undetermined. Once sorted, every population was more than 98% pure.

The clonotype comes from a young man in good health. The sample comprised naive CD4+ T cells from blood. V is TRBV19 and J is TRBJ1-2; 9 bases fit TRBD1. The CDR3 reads CASSIGTGAFYGYTF. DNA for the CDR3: TGTGCCAGTAGTATAGGGACAGGGGCCTTCTATGGCTACACCTTC.